This T cell receptor (beta chain) was captured by sequencing in a study of cytomegalovirus exposure and HLA in healthy donors (dated by TCRdb to the late 2010s). With regard to the full study: According to an earlier analysis of a few hundred of the donors, some 180 million T cells yielded 90 million to 140 million unique TCR beta sequences and about 300 Gb of sequence data. The study used immunosequencing to profile the T cell repertoires of 600 to 850 subjects and linked those repertoires to cytomegalovirus serostatus. The number of donors typed differed by locus, with about 629-640 for A, B, C, DRB1 and DQB1, roughly 550 for DQA1, nearly 610 for DPA1, and around 430 for DPB1. The aim of the study was to test whether cataloging public T cell receptors could identify signatures of past pathogen exposure. Along with the roughly 700-subject first cohort, a separate validation cohort of 120 different subjects was used. To predict cytomegalovirus infection status, the study combined high-throughput TCR immunosequencing, statistical association of individual TCRs with disease status, and machine learning. HLA typing covered class I and class II loci at four-digit resolution. Rather than drawing on any new phenotypic data, the later analysis identified candidate immune exposures from TCR beta sequences and the way those sequences occurred across donors. Every discovery cohort repertoire had been produced on one sequencing platform. In a later analysis, previously published TCR beta repertoires from 550 to 750 donors were re-analyzed and high-resolution HLA genotyping was added so that TCR occurrence patterns could be studied. Approximately 300 gigabases of sequencing data and around 85 million unique TCR sequences made up an early release that covered 640 HLA-typed donors. Alongside the repertoire data, information on donor age, sex, ethnicity and CMV serostatus was compiled. Genome-wide SNP genotypes for about three fifths of the 666 donors were used in a later genetic analysis, which treated that subset as a discovery cohort. Of the 398 genotyped donors, approximately 83% fell in the genetic ancestry cluster associated with self-reported Caucasian donors. Across about 380 genotyped donors of the cohort, an average of roughly 250,000 unique TCR beta nucleotide sequences per donor were sequenced, and roughly a sixth of those sequences were non-productive. A few DR-DQ haplotypes were treated as single units for association and clustering because of strong linkage in the cohort. To decide whether each TCR beta V gene segment behaved as functional or pseudogenic, an earlier analysis of some 600 of the donors relied on high-throughput TCR beta sequencing.

Receptor libraries were prepared by the immunoSEQ multiplex PCR assay. For the multiplex PCR, a mixture combining 60 forward primers for TCR Vbeta segments and 13 reverse primers for TCR Jbeta segments was used. Amplification of the CDR3 region of rearranged TCR beta genes was performed with a multiplex PCR assay on genomic DNA. The Illumina HiSeq System was used to sequence the amplified TCR beta libraries as 87-base-pair reads. The source study handled its data this way. Across the 600 to 700 repertoires, a later analysis counted 75 million to 90 million unique TCR beta chains, around 10 million of which were shared by at least two donors. A nearest-neighbor algorithm error-corrected the raw reads and collapsed the reads into unique sequences, merging closely related sequences to remove PCR and sequencing errors. To assign V, D and J gene segments, CDR3 sequences were aligned to IMGT reference sequences. For a sequence to be retained, at least a six-nucleotide match to both a V gene segment and a J gene segment was required. Rearrangements were classified as productive when the CDR3 lacked stop codons and remained in frame with V and J, and all other rearrangements were classified as non-productive. CDR3 was defined by IMGT convention, running from the second conserved V-encoded cysteine to the conserved J-encoded phenylalanine. The earlier analysis of a few hundred of the donors excluded any sequence lacking an unambiguous match to a single V gene segment. In an earlier analysis of more than 500 of the donors, a V segment was called functional when productive rearrangements were above 56.7%, and segregating when the standard deviation between donors exceeded 5%. A statistical classification framework was built for diagnosing cytomegalovirus status from the catalog of TCR beta chain sequences. A later analysis assigned V and J genes by comparing TCR nucleotide sequences with IMGT/GENE-DB human TR gene sequences. The TCRdist pipeline was used in a later analysis to assign CDR3 sequences and most-parsimonious VDJ recombination scenarios. In a later analysis, each TCR beta chain was defined by its CDR3 amino acid sequence together with its V-gene family, and reads lacking a unique V-gene family were excluded. In a later analysis, a few hundred highly shared, low-generation-probability nucleotide sequences were removed to address suspected cross-contamination and a sequencing artifact. In a later analysis, a clonal expansion index was calculated for each public chain from normalized within-repertoire ranks of inferred template counts. In a later analysis, generation probabilities were computed with a VDJ recombination model fitted to out-of-frame rearrangements, and the resulting probabilities were checked against IGoR. In a later analysis, hypergeometric tests were used to score TCR-TCR, TCR-HLA and TCR-CMV co-occurrence, with a repertoire-size bias correction applied to TCR pairs. To estimate false discovery rates, a later analysis permuted the HLA or CMV assignments 20 times. A later analysis grouped co-occurring TCRs with DBSCAN, adding TCRdist sequence similarity when clustering within HLA-allele-positive subsets. For co-occurrence clustering, repertoires with fewer than 30,000 or more than 120,000 public chains were excluded, along with four to six repertoires with anomalous nucleotide sharing. As stored in TCRdb, this immuneACCESS dataset retains in-frame rearrangements with V and J assigned. A fraction of the clones does not appear; measured against another copy, unresolved V genes explain less than half of the discrepancy, and the remainder lacks a known reason. V and J calls and clone size are given by that table; D and trimming were obtained from the DNA. The sample contains roughly 100,000 clones, 10% of them found a single time. The ten most abundant clones make up about 5.7% of the sample.

What the study reported, not specific to this receptor: Broadly in line with IMGT annotations, most TCR beta V segments showed up in productive rearrangements about 90% or about 30% of the time in an earlier analysis of 587 of the donors. Most TCR sequences were observed very rarely across donors, whereas some public TCRs were present in many individuals. In vitro tests confirmed that a few of the cytomegalovirus-associated TCR beta chains recognize cytomegalovirus antigens. A total of around 150 TCR beta chains were listed by the study as associated with cytomegalovirus. According to a later genetic analysis, donors in an Asian-associated ancestry cluster had fewer N-insertions in productive TCRs than the approximately 650-donor mean. Linkage disequilibrium might explain the correlated functional status among segregating V segments, but an unknown experimental factor could not be excluded. V-gene and J-gene trimming of TCR beta chains was associated with a missense DCLRE1C variant in a later genetic analysis, and the association was replicated in an independent cohort. A further reported finding was that TCR beta sequences accurately predicted the HLA-A and HLA-B alleles for most subjects in the first cohort. It was suggested by the authors that the approach could potentially be generalized to other disease states and immunological phenotypes. According to a later analysis, TCR association rates differed among HLA loci, with DRB1 alleles showing the most associated TCRs and HLA-C alleles showing the fewest. In a later analysis, HLA-associated TCR beta chains showed more clonal expansion and lower generation probabilities than non-associated chains that were equally common. A cluster of highly shared sequence variants was judged likely to be a technical artifact of the sequencing pipeline. Cytomegalovirus status was reported to be diagnosed by the classifier with high specificity and sensitivity in both the original and validation cohorts. Strong co-occurrence of HLA alleles, especially DR and DQ, made assigning TCR associations to individual alleles difficult. Because counts were too low, approximately 15 rarely observed V segments, including chromosome 9 orphons, were excluded from the earlier analysis of several hundred of the donors. In a later analysis, most CMV-associated TCR beta chains were found to appear HLA-restricted, with HLA associations seemingly driven largely by CMV exposure. HLA typing was unavailable for some donors at each locus, so association tests used only the typed subset. In a later analysis, several top co-occurrence clusters were reported to appear linked to parvovirus B19, influenza, CMV and Epstein-Barr virus. The cohort was sequenced for TCR beta chains only, and without alpha or paired-chain data the features that could be detected were limited. Immune exposure information for the cohort was limited to CMV serostatus. At a false discovery rate of 0.05, a later analysis linked 16,951 TCR beta sequences to specific HLA alleles. The 87-base-pair reads could not distinguish some IMGT-functional V segments, including TRBV6-2 and TRBV6-3, so those segments were excluded. Roughly uniform sequencing depth across donors was assumed in presence/absence analyses, although this assumption may not hold.

This clone was seen only a few times. This clone's antigen is unknown. One base away there is no much larger clone; base qualities are not given. The cohort comprised fewer than 750 healthy bone marrow donors. All cohort members were sampled while nominally healthy, although unrecorded immune exposures were likely present. The donor was CMV seropositive and belonged to the group of over 250 seropositive cohort members. A peripheral blood sample was provided by each donor, and peripheral blood mononuclear cells were used for TCR beta sequencing. The Qiagen DNeasy Blood Extraction Kit was used to extract genomic DNA from the blood cell samples. Counted from cysteine to phenylalanine, this CDR3 has 14 amino acids. Here the CDR3 DNA is all that survives: 42 bases in frame from base 1. The germline V and J ends show losses of 1 base and 7 bases respectively, and no gene match explains 7 bases of the junction. CDR1 and CDR2 are drawn from the germline V gene (reference sequence): MNHNY, SVGAGI.

The V and J segments used are TRBV6-6 and TRBJ2-7; 7 junctional bases match TRBD2. The TCR sequence derives from a man aged 40-49 years in good health and CMV-seropositive. Sequences were obtained from PBMCs. The CDR3 protein sequence reads: CASSYLGGEGEQYF. The bases are TGTGCCAGCAGTTACTTAGGAGGGGAGGGGGAGCAGTACTTC.